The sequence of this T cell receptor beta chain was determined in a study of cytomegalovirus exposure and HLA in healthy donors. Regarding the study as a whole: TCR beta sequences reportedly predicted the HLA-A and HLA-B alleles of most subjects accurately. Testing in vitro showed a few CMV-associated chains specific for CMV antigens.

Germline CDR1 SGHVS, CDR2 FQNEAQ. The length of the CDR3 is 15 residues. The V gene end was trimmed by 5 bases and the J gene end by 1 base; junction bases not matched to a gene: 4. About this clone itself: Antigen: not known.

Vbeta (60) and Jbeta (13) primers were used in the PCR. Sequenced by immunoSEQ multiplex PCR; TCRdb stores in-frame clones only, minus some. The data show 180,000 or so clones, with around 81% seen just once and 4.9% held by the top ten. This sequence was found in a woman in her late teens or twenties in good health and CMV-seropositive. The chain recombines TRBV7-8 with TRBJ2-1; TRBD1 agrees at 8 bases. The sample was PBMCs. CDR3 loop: CASSRTGRSYNEQFF. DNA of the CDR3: TGTGCCAGCAGCCGGACAGGGAGGTCCTACAATGAGCAGTTCTTC.